This section outlines one TCR beta chain sequence together with its context. Its antigen is still unknown. Germline V lookup: CDR1 KGHSH, CDR2 LQKENI. The V gene lost 2 bases and the J gene lost 3 bases, with 14 bases spanning the gap. The CDR3 is 15 amino acids. Using immunoSEQ multiplex PCR, the repertoire was profiled, and TCRdb retains in-frame clones only, with some absent. The table lists 80,000 or so clones, under 95% of them singletons. This sample stems from a study of T cell responses to AZD1222 COVID-19 vaccine. Findings of the study overall: Donors were mostly white British, more females; clonal diversity possibly underestimated. Vaccine-related CD4 TCRs covered spike, predominating at 160-218 and 743-854.

The source was peripheral blood, collected on day 0 of MenACWY control vaccination. The chain combines TRBV18 with TRBJ2-7; D might be TRBD1 or TRBD2, each matching 6 bases. The receptor's source is an adult in good health. In nucleotides, the CDR3 is TGTGCCAGCTCACCATCGGAGGGGGTAGGCTACGAGCAGTACTTC. As protein: CASSPSEGVGYEQYF. Supplemented by reference TRBV18 and TRBJ2-7, the full variable domain reads NAGVMQNPRHLVRRRGQEARLRCSPMKGHSHVYWYRQLPEEGLKFMVYLQKENIIDESGMPKERFSAEFPKEGPSILRIQQVVRGDSAAYFCASSPSEGVGYEQYFGPGTRLTVT.